This T cell receptor (beta chain) was sequenced for a study of blood T cell repertoires in COVID-19. Study-level information: The United States, Italy and Spain provided the acute and convalescent COVID-19 samples. T cells, B-cell-depleted T cells, or PBMCs supplied cDNA or gDNA.

The CDR3 totals 15 residues. Germline V lookup: CDR1 KGHSH, CDR2 LQKENI. V was clipped by 2 bases and J by 0 bases, with 7 bases between them. Some clones are missing from TCRdb's copy, which holds only in-frame ones; the method was immunoSEQ multiplex PCR. This repertoire shows over 200,000 clones, approximately 80% found once; its top ten account for about 2.3%. The sequencing sample was made of peripheral blood. The chain has TRBV18 and TRBJ2-2; D not resolved. The source of this sequence is a man in his forties or fifties who had recovered from COVID-19. The CDR3 here is CASSPTAANTGELFF. CDR3 nucleotides: TGTGCCAGCTCACCAACAGCAGCGAACACCGGGGAGCTGTTTTTT.